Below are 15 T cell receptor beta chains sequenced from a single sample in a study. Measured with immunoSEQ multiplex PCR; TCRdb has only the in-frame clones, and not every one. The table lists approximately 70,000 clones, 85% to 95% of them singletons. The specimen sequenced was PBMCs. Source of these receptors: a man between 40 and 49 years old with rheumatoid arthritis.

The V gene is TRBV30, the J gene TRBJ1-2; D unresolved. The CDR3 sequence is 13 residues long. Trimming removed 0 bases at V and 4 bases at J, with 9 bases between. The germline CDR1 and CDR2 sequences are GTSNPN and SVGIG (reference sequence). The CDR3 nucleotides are TGTGCCTGGAGTGTCCCAGCACGCTATGGCTACACCTTC. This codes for CAWSVPARYGYTF.

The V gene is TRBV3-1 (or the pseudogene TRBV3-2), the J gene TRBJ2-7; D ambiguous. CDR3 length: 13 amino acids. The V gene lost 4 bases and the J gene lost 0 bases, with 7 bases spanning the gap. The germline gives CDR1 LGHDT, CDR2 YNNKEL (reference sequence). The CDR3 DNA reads TGTGCCAGCAGCCCCTCAGGCTCCTACGAGCAGTACTTC. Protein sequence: CASSPSGSYEQYF.

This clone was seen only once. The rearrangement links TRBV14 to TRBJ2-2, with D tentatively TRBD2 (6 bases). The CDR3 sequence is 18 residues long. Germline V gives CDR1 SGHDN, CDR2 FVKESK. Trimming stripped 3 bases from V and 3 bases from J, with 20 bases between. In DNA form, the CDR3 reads TGTGCCAGCAGCCATAGAGGGTCCCGGGACTGGGACACCGGGGAGCTGTTTTTT. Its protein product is CASSHRGSRDWDTGELFF.

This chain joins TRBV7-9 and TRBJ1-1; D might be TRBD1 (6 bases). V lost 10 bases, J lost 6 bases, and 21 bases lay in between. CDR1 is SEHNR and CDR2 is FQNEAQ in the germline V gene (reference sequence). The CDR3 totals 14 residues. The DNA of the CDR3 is TGTGCCACCCCCCCCCAACAGGGATTGGCTGAAGCTTTCTTT. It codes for CATPPQQGLAEAFF.

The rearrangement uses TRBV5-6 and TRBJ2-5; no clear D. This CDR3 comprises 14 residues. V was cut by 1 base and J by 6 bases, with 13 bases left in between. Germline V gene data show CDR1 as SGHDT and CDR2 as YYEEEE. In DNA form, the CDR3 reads TGTGCCAGCAGCTTGTTAGCTGGGCGGCAGACCCAGTACTTC. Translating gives CASSLLAGRQTQYF.

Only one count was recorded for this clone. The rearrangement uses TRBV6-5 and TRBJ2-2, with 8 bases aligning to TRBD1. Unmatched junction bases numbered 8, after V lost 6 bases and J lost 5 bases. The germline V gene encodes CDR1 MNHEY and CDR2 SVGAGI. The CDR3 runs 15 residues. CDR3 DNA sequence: TGTGCCAGCAGCCGAGACAGACAGGGGACCGGGGAGCTGTTTTTT. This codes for CASSRDRQGTGELFF.

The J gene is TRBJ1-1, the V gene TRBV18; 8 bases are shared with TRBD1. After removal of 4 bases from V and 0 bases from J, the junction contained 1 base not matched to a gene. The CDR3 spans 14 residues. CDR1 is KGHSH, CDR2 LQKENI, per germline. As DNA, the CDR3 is TGTGCCAGCTCACAGGACAGGGTGAACACTGAAGCTTTCTTT. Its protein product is CASSQDRVNTEAFF.

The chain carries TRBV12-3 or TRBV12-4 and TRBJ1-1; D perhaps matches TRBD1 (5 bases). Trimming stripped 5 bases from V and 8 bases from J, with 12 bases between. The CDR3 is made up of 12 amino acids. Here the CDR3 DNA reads TGTGCCAGCAGTCGCAGACAGATAGAAGCTTTCTTT. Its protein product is CASSRRQIEAFF.

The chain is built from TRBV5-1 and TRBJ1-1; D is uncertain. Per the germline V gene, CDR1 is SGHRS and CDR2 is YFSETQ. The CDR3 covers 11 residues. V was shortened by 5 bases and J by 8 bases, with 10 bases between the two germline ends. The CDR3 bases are TGCGCCAGCAGGGCGGCAGCAGAAGCTTTCTTT. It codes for CASRAAAEAFF. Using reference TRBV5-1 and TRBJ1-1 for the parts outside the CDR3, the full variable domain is KAGVTQTPRYLIKTRGQQVTLSCSPISGHRSVSWYQQTPGQGLQFLFEYFSETQRNKGNFPGRFSGRQFSNSRSEMNVSTLELGDSALYLCASRAAAEAFFGQGTRLTVV.

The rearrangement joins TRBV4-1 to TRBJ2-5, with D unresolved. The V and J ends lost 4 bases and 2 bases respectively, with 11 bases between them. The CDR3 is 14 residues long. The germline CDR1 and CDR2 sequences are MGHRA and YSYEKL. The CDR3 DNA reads TGCGCCAGCAGCCCCTGGCAGGATCAAGAGACCCAGTACTTC. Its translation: CASSPWQDQETQYF.

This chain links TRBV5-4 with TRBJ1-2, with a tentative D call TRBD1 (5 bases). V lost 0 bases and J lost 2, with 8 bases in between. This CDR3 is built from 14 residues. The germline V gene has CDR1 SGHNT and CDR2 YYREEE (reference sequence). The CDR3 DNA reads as TGTGCCAGCAGCTTGGGGCAGGGAAACTATGGCTACACCTTC. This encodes CASSLGQGNYGYTF.

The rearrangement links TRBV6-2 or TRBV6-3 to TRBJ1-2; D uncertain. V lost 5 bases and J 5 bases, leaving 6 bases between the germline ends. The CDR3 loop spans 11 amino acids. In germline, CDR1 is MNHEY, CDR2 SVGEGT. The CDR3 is CASSPSYGYTF. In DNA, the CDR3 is TGTGCCAGCAGTCCCTCTTATGGCTACACCTTC.

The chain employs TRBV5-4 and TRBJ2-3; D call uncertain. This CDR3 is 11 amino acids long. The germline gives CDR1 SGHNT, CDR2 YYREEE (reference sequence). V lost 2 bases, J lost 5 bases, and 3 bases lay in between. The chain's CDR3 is CASSFRDTQYF. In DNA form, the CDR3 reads TGTGCCAGCAGCTTCCGAGATACGCAGTATTTT.

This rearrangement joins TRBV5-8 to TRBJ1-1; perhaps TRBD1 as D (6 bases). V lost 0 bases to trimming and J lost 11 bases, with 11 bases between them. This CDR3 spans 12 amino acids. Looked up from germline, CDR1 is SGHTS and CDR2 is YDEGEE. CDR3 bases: TGTGCCAGCAGCTTGGGGGCAGGGGCGGCTTTCTTT. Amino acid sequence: CASSLGAGAAFF.

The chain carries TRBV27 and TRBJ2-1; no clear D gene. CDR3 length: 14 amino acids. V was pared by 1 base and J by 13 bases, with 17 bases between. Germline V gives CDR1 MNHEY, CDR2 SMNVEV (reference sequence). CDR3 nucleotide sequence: TGTGCCAGCAGTTTATTCCAAAGGCCAATGGATCAGTTCTTC. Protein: CASSLFQRPMDQFF.